Sequencing of this T cell receptor (beta chain) was carried out in a study of shared clonotypes between healthy human individuals. Assay: immunoSEQ multiplex PCR; the TCRdb copy retains only in-frame clones and omits some. This sample carries 1.4 million to 1.5 million clones, about 96% of them seen once, and the ten largest clones take approximately 1.1%. Trimming took off 2 bases at V and 1 base at J, with 18 bases between the two ends. There are 17 residues in the CDR3. Looked up from germline, CDR1 is LNHDA and CDR2 is SQIVND (reference sequence). The origin of this receptor is a man aged 25-40 years in good health. The sequenced sample consisted of naive CD4+ T cells sorted from blood. Subset described: CD45RA+ positively selected. The chain carries TRBV19 and TRBJ2-7, with D perhaps matching TRBD2 (5 bases). CDR3 loop: CASSIRASRFRSYEQYF. For the CDR3, the DNA is TGTGCCAGTAGTATAAGGGCTAGCCGGTTTCGGTCCTACGAGCAGTACTTC.